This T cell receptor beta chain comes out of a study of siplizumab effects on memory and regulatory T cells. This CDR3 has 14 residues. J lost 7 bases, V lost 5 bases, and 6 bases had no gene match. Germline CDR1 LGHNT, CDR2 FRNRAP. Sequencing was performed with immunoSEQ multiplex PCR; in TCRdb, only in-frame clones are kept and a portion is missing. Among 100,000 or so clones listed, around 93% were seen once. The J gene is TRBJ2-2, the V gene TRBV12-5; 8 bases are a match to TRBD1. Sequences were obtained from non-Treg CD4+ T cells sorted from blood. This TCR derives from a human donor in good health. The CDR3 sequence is CASGQQGVGGELFF. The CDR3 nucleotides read TGTGCTAGTGGTCAACAGGGGGTCGGCGGGGAGCTGTTTTTT.